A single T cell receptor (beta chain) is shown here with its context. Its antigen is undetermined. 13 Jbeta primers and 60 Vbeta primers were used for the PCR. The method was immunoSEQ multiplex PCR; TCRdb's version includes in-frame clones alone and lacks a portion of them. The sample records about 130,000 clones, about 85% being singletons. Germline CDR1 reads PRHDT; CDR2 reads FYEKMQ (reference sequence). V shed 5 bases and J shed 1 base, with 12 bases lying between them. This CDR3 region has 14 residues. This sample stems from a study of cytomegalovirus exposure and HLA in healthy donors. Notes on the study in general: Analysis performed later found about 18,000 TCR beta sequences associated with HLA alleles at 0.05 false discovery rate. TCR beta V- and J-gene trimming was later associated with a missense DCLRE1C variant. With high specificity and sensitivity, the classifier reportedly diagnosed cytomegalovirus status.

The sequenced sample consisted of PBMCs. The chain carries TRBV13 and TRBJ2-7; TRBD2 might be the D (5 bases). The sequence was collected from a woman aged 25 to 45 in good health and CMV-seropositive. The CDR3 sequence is CASSLTRGSYEQYF. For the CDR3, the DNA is TGTGCCAGCAGCCTAACCCGAGGGTCCTACGAGCAGTACTTC.